This TCR beta chain emerged from a study of CD8+ T cells in alopecia areata. Broader study findings: Sequenced scalp T cells also include alphabeta T cells resident in normal skin. Greater clonality was observed in lesional scalp samples, especially alopecia totalis/universalis, versus normal scalp.

A FACSAria was used to sort CD4+ and CD8+ T cells. These cells came from PBMCs. cDNA prepared by RNA extraction and subsequent reverse transcription served as the template for sequencing. Measured with immunoSEQ multiplex PCR; TCRdb has only the in-frame clones, and not every one. Among over 150,000 clones listed, about 61% were seen once. Germline lookup yields CDR1 SGHRS and CDR2 YFSETQ. The CDR3 totals 12 residues. The V end was cut by 0 bases, the J end by 3 bases, with 4 bases between. The table lists this clone with a few counts. Antigen specificity is unknown. The rearrangement links TRBV5-1 to TRBJ2-7; D remains ambiguous. Sample: CD8+ T cells sorted from blood. The TCR originated in a human donor in good health. The CDR3 protein is CASSLVNYEQYF. The CDR3 nucleotides read TGCGCCAGCAGCTTGGTCAACTACGAGCAGTACTTC. The whole variable domain, filled in from reference TRBV5-1 and TRBJ2-7, reads KAGVTQTPRYLIKTRGQQVTLSCSPISGHRSVSWYQQTPGQGLQFLFEYFSETQRNKGNFPGRFSGRQFSNSRSEMNVSTLELGDSALYLCASSLVNYEQYFGPGTRLTVT.